This TCR beta chain is drawn from a study of cytomegalovirus exposure and HLA in healthy donors. Here immunoSEQ multiplex PCR was the method, and the copy in TCRdb shows in-frame clones only, minus some. The table includes about 79,000 clones, roughly 93% detected once. Trimming cost V 0 bases and J 6 bases, with 11 bases left between them. CDR3 length equals 15 residues. Germline V gives CDR1 KGHSH, CDR2 LQKENI. The chain recombines TRBV18 with TRBJ2-2, with a weak D call TRBD1 (6 bases). The sample consisted of PBMCs. This clonotype was sampled from a woman in her twenties or thirties in good health and CMV-seronegative. The CDR3 DNA is TGTGCCAGCTCACCACCGGCTCAGGGGTCCGGGGAGCTGTTTTTT. Protein sequence: CASSPPAQGSGELFF.